This T cell receptor (beta chain) was captured in a study of cytomegalovirus exposure and HLA in healthy donors. Study-level information: About 80 million unique TCRs from HLA-typed donors made up an early data release. Study-wide points: Within an earlier analysis, most TCR beta V segments proved productive either about 90% or about 30% of the time.

Whereas donors were nominally healthy upon sampling, unrecorded immune exposures were probable. Germline CDR1 reads SGHDT; CDR2 reads YYEEEE. The CDR3 loop spans 11 amino acids. V lost 0 bases and J 12 bases, leaving 8 bases between the germline ends. With respect to this clone: Its antigen is undetermined.

PCR used 60 Vbeta primers and 13 Jbeta primers. In the original processing: It was a later analysis that counted roughly 79 million unique TCR beta chains, of which approximately 9.9 million were shared. Here immunoSEQ multiplex PCR was the method, and the copy in TCRdb shows in-frame clones only, minus some. V, J and clone size are taken as reported in that table, and D and trimming were inferred from the DNA itself. The table records roughly 180,000 clones, roughly 80% of them present only once. The sample consisted of PBMCs. This sequence was found in a boy younger than 18 in good health and CMV-seronegative. The chain joins TRBV5-6 to TRBJ2-3, with D uncertain. The CDR3 sequence is CASSLGQVQYF. The CDR3 nucleotides are TGTGCCAGCAGCTTGGGACAAGTCCAGTATTTT.